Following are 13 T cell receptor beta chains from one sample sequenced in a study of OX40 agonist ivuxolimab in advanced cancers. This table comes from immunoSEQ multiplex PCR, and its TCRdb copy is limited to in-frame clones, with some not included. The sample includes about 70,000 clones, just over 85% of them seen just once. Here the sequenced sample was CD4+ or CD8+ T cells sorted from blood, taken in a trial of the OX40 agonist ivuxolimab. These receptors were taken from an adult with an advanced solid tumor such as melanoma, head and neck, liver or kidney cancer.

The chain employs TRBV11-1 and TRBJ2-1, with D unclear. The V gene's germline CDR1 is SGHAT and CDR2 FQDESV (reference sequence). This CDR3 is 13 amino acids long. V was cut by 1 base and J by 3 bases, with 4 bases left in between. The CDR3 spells CASSLVGYNEQFF. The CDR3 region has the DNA TGTGCCAGCAGCTTAGTGGGCTACAATGAGCAGTTCTTC. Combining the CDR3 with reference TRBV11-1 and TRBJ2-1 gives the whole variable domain EAEVAQSPRYKITEKSQAVAFWCDPISGHATLYWYRQILGQGPELLVQFQDESVVDDSQLPKDRFSAERLKGVDSTLKIQPAELGDSAMYLCASSLVGYNEQFFGPGTRLTVL.

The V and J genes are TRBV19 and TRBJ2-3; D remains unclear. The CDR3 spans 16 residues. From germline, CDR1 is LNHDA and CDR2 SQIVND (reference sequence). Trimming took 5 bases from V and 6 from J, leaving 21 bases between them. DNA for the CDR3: TGTGCCAGTAGTGCCAAAGGACCGCCTAGGCGCGATACGCAGTATTTT. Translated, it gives CASSAKGPPRRDTQYF.

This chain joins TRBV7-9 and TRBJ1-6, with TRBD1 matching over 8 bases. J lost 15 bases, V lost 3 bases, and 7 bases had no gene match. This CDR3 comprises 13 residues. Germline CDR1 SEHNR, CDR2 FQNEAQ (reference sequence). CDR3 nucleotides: TGTGCCAGCAGCTTTGCGGGACAGGAGCTCCTCCACTTT. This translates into CASSFAGQELLHF.

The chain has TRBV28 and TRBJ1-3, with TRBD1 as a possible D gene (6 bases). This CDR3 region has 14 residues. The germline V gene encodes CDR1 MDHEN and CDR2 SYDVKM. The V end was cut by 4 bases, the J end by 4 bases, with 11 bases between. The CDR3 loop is CASSSAGVGNTIYF. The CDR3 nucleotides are TGTGCCAGCAGTTCCGCAGGGGTCGGAAACACCATATATTTT. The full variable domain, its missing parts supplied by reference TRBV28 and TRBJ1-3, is DVKVTQSSRYLVKRTGEKVFLECVQDMDHENMFWYRQDPGLGLRLIYFSYDVKMKEKGDIPEGYSVSREKKERFSLILESASTNQTSMYLCASSSAGVGNTIYFGEGSWLTVV.

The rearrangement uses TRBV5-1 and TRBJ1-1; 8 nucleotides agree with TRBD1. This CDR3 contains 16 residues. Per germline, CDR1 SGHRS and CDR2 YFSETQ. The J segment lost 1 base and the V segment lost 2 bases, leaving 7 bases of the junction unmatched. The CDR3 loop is CASSFTGGGANTEAFF. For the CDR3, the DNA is TGCGCCAGCAGCTTTACAGGGGGGGGTGCGAACACTGAAGCTTTCTTT.

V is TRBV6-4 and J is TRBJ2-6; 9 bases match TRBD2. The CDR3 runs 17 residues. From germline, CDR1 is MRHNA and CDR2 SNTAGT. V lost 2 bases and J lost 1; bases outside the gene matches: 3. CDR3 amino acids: CASSDGAGGSGANVLTF. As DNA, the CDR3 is TGTGCCAGCAGTGACGGTGCGGGGGGGTCTGGGGCCAACGTCCTGACTTTC.

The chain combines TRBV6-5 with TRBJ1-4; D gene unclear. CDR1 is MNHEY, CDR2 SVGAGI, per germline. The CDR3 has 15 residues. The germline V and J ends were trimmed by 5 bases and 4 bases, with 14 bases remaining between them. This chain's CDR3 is CASSLERADNEKLFF. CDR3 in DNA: TGTGCCAGCAGTCTTGAGAGGGCTGATAATGAAAAACTGTTTTTT.

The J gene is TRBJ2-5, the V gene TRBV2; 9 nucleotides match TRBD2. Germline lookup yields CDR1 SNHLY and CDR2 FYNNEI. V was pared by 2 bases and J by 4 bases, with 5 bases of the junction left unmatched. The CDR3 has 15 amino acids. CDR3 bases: TGTGCCAGCAGTGAATTGCGGGGGGGAGTAGAGACCCAGTACTTC. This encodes CASSELRGGVETQYF.

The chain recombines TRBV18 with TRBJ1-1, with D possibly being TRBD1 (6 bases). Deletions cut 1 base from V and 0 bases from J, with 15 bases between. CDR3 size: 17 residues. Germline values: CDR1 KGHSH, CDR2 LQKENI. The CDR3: CASSPQAQGRMNTEAFF. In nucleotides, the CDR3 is TGTGCCAGCTCACCACAGGCCCAGGGGCGGATGAACACTGAAGCTTTCTTT.

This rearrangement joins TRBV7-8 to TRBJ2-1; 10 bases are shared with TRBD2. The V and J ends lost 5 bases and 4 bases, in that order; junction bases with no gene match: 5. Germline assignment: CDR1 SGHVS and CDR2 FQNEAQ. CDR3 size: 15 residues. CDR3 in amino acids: CASSPAGGRYNEQFF. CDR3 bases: TGTGCCAGCAGCCCAGCGGGGGGGCGATACAATGAGCAGTTCTTC.

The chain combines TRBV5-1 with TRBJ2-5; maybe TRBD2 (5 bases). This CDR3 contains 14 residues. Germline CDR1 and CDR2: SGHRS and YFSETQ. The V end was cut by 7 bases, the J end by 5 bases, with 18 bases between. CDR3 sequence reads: CASHDPSEVETQYF. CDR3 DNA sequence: TGCGCCAGCCACGACCCCTCGGAGGTGGAGACCCAGTACTTC.

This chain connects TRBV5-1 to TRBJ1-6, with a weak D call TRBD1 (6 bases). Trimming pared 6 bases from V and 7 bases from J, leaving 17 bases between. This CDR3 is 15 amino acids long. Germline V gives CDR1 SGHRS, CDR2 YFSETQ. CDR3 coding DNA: TGCGCCAGCAAATACCTTGGGGGGCGGAATTCACCCCTCCACTTT. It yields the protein CASKYLGGRNSPLHF.

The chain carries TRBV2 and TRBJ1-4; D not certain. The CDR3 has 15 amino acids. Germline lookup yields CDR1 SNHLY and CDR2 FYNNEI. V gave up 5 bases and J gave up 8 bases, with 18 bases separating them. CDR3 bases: TGTGCCAGCAGTAGGGAGCTTTCGGGGAGAGAAAAACTGTTTTTT. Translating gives CASSRELSGREKLFF.